The 25 T cell receptor beta chains below all came from one sample that was sequenced in a study of OX40 agonist ivuxolimab in advanced cancers. Produced via immunoSEQ multiplex PCR; TCRdb's table is partial and in-frame only. The repertoire holds about 34,000 clones, roughly 80% seen once, with roughly 2.5% in the top ten. The sample in question was CD4+ or CD8+ T cells sorted from blood, obtained in a trial of the OX40 agonist ivuxolimab. The receptors come from an adult with an advanced solid tumor such as melanoma, head and neck, liver or kidney cancer.

The rearrangement uses TRBV4-2 and TRBJ1-2; D unclear. V gave up 1 base and J gave up 5 bases, with 11 bases separating them. This CDR3 contains 14 residues. Germline V CDR1 and CDR2: LGHNA, YNFKEQ. CDR3 in amino acids: CASSQVEQLYGYTF. As DNA, the CDR3 is TGTGCCAGCAGCCAAGTAGAACAACTATATGGCTACACCTTC.

The V call is TRBV19, the J call TRBJ2-4; TRBD1 aligns across 7 bases. The CDR3 covers 16 residues. The V segment lost 0 bases and the J segment 8 bases; nucleotides outside the gene matches: 10. The germline CDR1 and CDR2 sequences are LNHDA and SQIVND (reference sequence). The CDR3 here is CASSIELTGVKDIQYF. CDR3 DNA sequence: TGTGCCAGTAGTATAGAATTAACAGGGGTAAAGGACATTCAGTACTTC.

The chain carries TRBV13 and TRBJ1-2; 9 bases line up with TRBD1. In germline, CDR1 is PRHDT, CDR2 FYEKMQ (reference sequence). The ends lost 3 bases at V and 4 bases at J; junction bases unmatched: 3. The CDR3 consists of 14 residues. The CDR3 loop reads CASSLGTGLYGYTF. CDR3 in DNA: TGTGCCAGCAGCTTGGGGACAGGGCTCTATGGCTACACCTTC.

The chain is built from TRBV7-3 and TRBJ2-6, with TRBD1 as a possible D gene (5 bases). Trimming shortened V by 4 bases and J by 0 bases, and 7 bases separated the two germline ends. The CDR3 is 15 amino acids. Germline CDR1 and CDR2: SGHTA and FQGTGA. CDR3 sequence reads: CASSYDSSGANVLTF. The DNA of the CDR3 is TGTGCCAGCAGCTATGACAGCTCTGGGGCCAACGTCCTGACTTTC.

The chain has TRBV5-8 and TRBJ2-1; 7 nucleotides align to TRBD2. Germline trimming cut 0 bases from V and 5 bases from J; bases unmatched to any gene: 5. The V gene's germline CDR1 is SGHTS and CDR2 YDEGEE. This CDR3 contains 15 residues. The CDR3 DNA follows: TGTGCCAGCAGCTTGGAAGGGAGGGCCCACAATGAGCAGTTCTTC. Protein sequence: CASSLEGRAHNEQFF.

J is TRBJ1-6 and V is TRBV6-5; D ambiguous. CDR3 length equals 14 residues. Germline V lookup: CDR1 MNHEY, CDR2 SVGAGI. Between the trimmed V and J ends, which lost 0 bases and 11 bases, there was a span of 11 bases. The CDR3 bases are TGTGCCAGCAGTTACTCATCCCCGGGTACACCCCTCCACTTT. It translates to CASSYSSPGTPLHF.

This chain links TRBV2 with TRBJ2-7; 10 nucleotides line up with TRBD2. The CDR3 covers 15 residues. The J segment lost 7 bases and the V segment lost 1 base, leaving 7 bases of the junction unmatched. The V gene's germline CDR1 is SNHLY and CDR2 FYNNEI. The CDR3 nucleotides are TGTGCCAGCAGTGAAGTTACTAGCGGGAAGGGTGAGCAGTACTTC. Amino acid sequence: CASSEVTSGKGEQYF.

In its sample, this clone was seen a few times. V is TRBV2 and J is TRBJ1-4; 7 bases agree with TRBD1. The CDR3 is 14 residues long. With 9 bases clipped from V and 0 bases from J, the junction kept 4 bases outside the gene matches. Germline loops: CDR1 SNHLY, CDR2 FYNNEI. Here the CDR3 reads CASQGQPTNEKLFF. The CDR3 region has the DNA TGTGCCAGTCAGGGACAGCCAACTAATGAAAAACTGTTTTTT.

V is TRBV2 and J is TRBJ2-1, with TRBD2 matching over 13 bases. CDR1 and CDR2 from the germline V gene are SNHLY and FYNNEI. This CDR3 comprises 16 residues. The ends lost 3 bases at V and 9 bases at J; junction bases unmatched: 8. In DNA form, the CDR3 reads TGTGCCAGCAGTGATTGGACTAGCGGGGGCCGTCCTGAGCAGTTCTTC. The encoded protein is CASSDWTSGGRPEQFF.

This chain joins TRBV9 and TRBJ2-1; 7 bases line up with TRBD2. Germline V lookup: CDR1 SGDLS, CDR2 YYNGEE. The CDR3 has 18 residues. J lost 1 base, V lost 3 bases, and 13 bases had no gene match. This CDR3 reads CASSADVSASGSYNEQFF. The CDR3 nucleotides are TGTGCCAGCAGCGCAGACGTTTCGGCTAGCGGTTCCTACAATGAGCAGTTCTTC.

The chain combines TRBV11-2 with TRBJ2-7; TRBD1 aligns across 8 bases. Per germline, CDR1 SGHAT and CDR2 FQNNGV. The CDR3 consists of 15 residues. Trimming took 2 bases from V and 4 from J; bases not matched to a gene: 7. Written as DNA, the CDR3 is TGTGCCAGCAGCTTATTCCGGACAGGGCGATACGAGCAGTACTTC. It codes for CASSLFRTGRYEQYF.

The chain combines TRBV7-2 with TRBJ1-5, with D perhaps matching TRBD1 (5 bases). V lost 4 bases and J 7 bases, leaving 11 bases between the germline ends. The CDR3 is 13 amino acids. Germline CDR1 and CDR2: SGHTA and FQGNSA. As DNA, the CDR3 is TGTGCCAGCAGCTATGGGGGTAGGCAGCCCCAGCATTTT. Encoded protein: CASSYGGRQPQHF.

The V call is TRBV4-1, the J call TRBJ1-5; D remains ambiguous. Trimming removed 1 base at V and 6 bases at J, with 7 bases between. There are 13 residues in the CDR3. Germline-derived CDR1 and CDR2 are MGHRA and YSYEKL. The chain's CDR3 is CASSQGGFQPQHF. The CDR3 DNA follows: TGCGCCAGCAGCCAAGGTGGGTTTCAGCCCCAGCATTTT.

This clone came up once. CDR3 in amino acids: CASSPGTAYEQYF. DNA for the CDR3: TGTGCCAGCAGCCCGGGGACAGCCTACGAGCAGTACTTC. The chain carries TRBV6-1 and TRBJ2-7; TRBD1 matches at 7 bases. Germline CDR1 MNHNS, CDR2 SASEGT. With V trimmed by 6 bases and J by 2 bases, 4 bases remained unmatched. The CDR3 covers 13 residues.

V and J are TRBV29-1 and TRBJ1-2; TRBD1 agrees at 7 bases. The CDR3 sequence is 16 residues long. The J segment lost 1 base and the V segment lost 3 bases, leaving 11 bases of the junction unmatched. CDR1 SQVTM and CDR2 ANQGSEA come from the germline V gene. CDR3 DNA sequence: TGCAGCGTTGATCAGGACAGGTTGAGGCTTAACTATGGCTACACCTTC. Protein product: CSVDQDRLRLNYGYTF.

The V gene is TRBV2, the J gene TRBJ2-2; D may match TRBD1 or TRBD2 (5 bases each). This CDR3 has 12 residues. Trimming pared 5 bases from V and 6 bases from J, leaving 7 bases between. CDR1 and CDR2 from the germline V gene are SNHLY and FYNNEI. The CDR3 is CASSKGPGELFF. The CDR3, as DNA: TGTGCCAGCAGTAAGGGACCCGGGGAGCTGTTTTTT.

The chain has TRBV28 and TRBJ1-6, with 8 positions matching TRBD1. Germline assignment: CDR1 MDHEN and CDR2 SYDVKM. The CDR3 runs 15 residues. V shed 2 bases, J shed 8 bases, and the junction held 5 bases outside the gene matches. The CDR3 is CASSLGQGAYSPLHF. For the CDR3, the DNA is TGTGCCAGCAGTTTAGGCCAGGGGGCGTATTCACCCCTCCACTTT.

The chain recombines TRBV7-9 with TRBJ2-7, with D perhaps TRBD1 (6 bases). Between the trimmed V and J ends, which lost 5 bases and 5 bases, there was a span of 16 bases. CDR1 is SEHNR, CDR2 FQNEAQ, per germline (reference sequence). This CDR3 region has 14 residues. Here the CDR3 reads CASSLQTGVHEQYF. CDR3 coding DNA: TGTGCCAGCAGCCTACAGACAGGAGTTCACGAGCAGTACTTC.

The V call is TRBV15, the J call TRBJ2-6; 13 positions agree with TRBD2. The length of the CDR3 is 20 residues. The ends lost 0 bases at V and 2 bases at J; junction bases unmatched: 7. CDR1 and CDR2 (germline): LNHNV, YYDKDF (reference sequence). CDR3: CATSRDGLAGVNPGANVLTF. The CDR3 bases are TGTGCCACCAGCAGAGATGGACTAGCGGGGGTTAATCCTGGGGCCAACGTCCTGACTTTC.

This clone was detected only a few times. V usage is TRBV6-5 and J usage is TRBJ2-4; D is ambiguous. The CDR3 consists of 16 residues. Germline lookup yields CDR1 MNHEY and CDR2 SVGAGI. V was clipped by 0 bases and J by 3 bases, with 12 bases between them. CDR3 nucleotide sequence: TGTGCCAGCAGTTACTCATCCCAGGCGGTCAAAAACATTCAGTACTTC. As protein: CASSYSSQAVKNIQYF.

J is TRBJ1-1 and V is TRBV5-1; possible D gene TRBD1, 5 bases. The CDR3 is 12 amino acids. V was shortened by 3 bases and J by 3 bases, with 6 bases between the two germline ends. Germline CDR1 and CDR2: SGHRS and YFSETQ. CDR3 amino acids: CASSSGHTEAFF. CDR3 nucleotide sequence: TGCGCCAGCAGCTCGGGACACACTGAAGCTTTCTTT.

The CDR3 DNA follows: TGCAGCGTCGCAGGGAACATGAACACTGAAGCTTTCTTT. Amino acid sequence: CSVAGNMNTEAFF. The J gene is TRBJ1-1, the V gene TRBV29-1; TRBD1 might be the D (5 bases). There are 13 residues in the CDR3. Trimming took off 6 bases at V and 0 bases at J, with 11 bases between the two ends. Germline values: CDR1 SQVTM, CDR2 ANQGSEA. The variable domain in full, with the rest retrieved from reference TRBV29-1 and TRBJ1-1, is SAVISQKPSRDICQRGTSLTIQCQVDSQVTMMFWYRQQPGQSLTLIATANQGSEATYESGFVIDKFPISRPNLTFSTLTVSNMSPEDSSIYLCSVAGNMNTEAFFGQGTRLTVV.

This clone appeared once. The chain employs TRBV6-6 and TRBJ2-1, with D unresolved. Trimming stripped 2 bases from V and 9 bases from J, with 5 bases between. This CDR3 contains 11 residues. From germline, CDR1 is MNHNY and CDR2 SVGAGI (reference sequence). The CDR3 nucleotides are TGTGCCAGCAGTTACGGCGGTGAGCAGTTCTTC. Amino acid sequence: CASSYGGEQFF.

CDR3 amino acids: CASSFQRLAGPNEQFF. In DNA, the CDR3 is TGTGCCAGCAGCTTCCAGCGACTAGCGGGTCCCAATGAGCAGTTCTTC. This rearrangement joins TRBV7-8 to TRBJ2-1, with TRBD2 matching over 10 bases. Germline CDR1 and CDR2: SGHVS and FQNEAQ. The V and J ends lost 3 bases and 6 bases, in that order; junction bases with no gene match: 8. CDR3 size: 16 residues.

The chain is built from TRBV7-2 and TRBJ1-5; D uncertain. Germline CDR1 SGHTA, CDR2 FQGNSA. The CDR3 loop spans 15 amino acids. V dropped 1 base and J dropped 4 bases, with 11 bases sitting between them. CDR3 amino acids: CASSLEVGRNQPQHF. For the CDR3, the DNA is TGTGCCAGCAGCTTAGAGGTCGGACGGAATCAGCCCCAGCATTTT.